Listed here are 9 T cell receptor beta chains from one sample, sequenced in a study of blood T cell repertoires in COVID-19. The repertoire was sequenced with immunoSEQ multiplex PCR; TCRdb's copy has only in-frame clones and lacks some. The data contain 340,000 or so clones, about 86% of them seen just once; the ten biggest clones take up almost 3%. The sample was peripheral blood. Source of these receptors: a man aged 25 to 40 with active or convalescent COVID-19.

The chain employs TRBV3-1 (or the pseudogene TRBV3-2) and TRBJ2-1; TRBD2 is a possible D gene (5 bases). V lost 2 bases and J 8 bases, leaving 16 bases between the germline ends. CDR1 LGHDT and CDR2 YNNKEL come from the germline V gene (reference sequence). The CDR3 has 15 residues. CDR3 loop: CASSQRSGIRYEQFF. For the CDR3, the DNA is TGTGCCAGCAGCCAAAGGAGCGGTATTCGCTATGAGCAGTTCTTC.

In DNA, the CDR3 is TGCGCCAGCACCATTGGTGGGGGGGTAGATACGCAGTATTTT. Protein: CASTIGGGVDTQYF. V gene TRBV5-1 combines with J gene TRBJ2-3; 7 positions agree with TRBD2. The CDR3 sequence is 14 residues long. Germline V gives CDR1 SGHRS, CDR2 YFSETQ. Trimming at V came to 6 bases and at J to 5 bases, leaving 9 bases not matched to a gene.

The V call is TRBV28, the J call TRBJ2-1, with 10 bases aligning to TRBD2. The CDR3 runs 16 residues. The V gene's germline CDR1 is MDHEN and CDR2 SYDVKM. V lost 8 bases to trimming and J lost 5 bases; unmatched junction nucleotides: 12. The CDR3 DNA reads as TGTGCCAGCCAATCCGTGGCTAGCGGGAGTGACAATGAGCAGTTCTTC. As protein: CASQSVASGSDNEQFF. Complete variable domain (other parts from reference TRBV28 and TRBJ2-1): DVKVTQSSRYLVKRTGEKVFLECVQDMDHENMFWYRQDPGLGLRLIYFSYDVKMKEKGDIPEGYSVSREKKERFSLILESASTNQTSMYLCASQSVASGSDNEQFFGPGTRLTVL.

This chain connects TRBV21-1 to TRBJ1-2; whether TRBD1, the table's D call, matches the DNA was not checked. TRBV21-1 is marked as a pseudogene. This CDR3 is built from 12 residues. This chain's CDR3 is CASSKHDNGYTF. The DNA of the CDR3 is TGTGCCAGCAGCAAGCACGACAATGGCTACACCTTC.

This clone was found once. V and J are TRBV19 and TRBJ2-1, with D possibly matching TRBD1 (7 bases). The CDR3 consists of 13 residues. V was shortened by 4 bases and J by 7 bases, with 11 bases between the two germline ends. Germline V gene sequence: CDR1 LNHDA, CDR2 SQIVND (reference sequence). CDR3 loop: CASSTQGGNEQFF. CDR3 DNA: TGTGCCAGTAGTACGCAGGGGGGTAATGAGCAGTTCTTC.

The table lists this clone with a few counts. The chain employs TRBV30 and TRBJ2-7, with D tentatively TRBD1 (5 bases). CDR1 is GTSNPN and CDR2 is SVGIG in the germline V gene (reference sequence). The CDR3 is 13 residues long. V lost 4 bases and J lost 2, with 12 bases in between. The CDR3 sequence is CAWNRAGTYEQYF. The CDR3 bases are TGTGCCTGGAATAGGGCAGGGACCTACGAGCAGTACTTC.

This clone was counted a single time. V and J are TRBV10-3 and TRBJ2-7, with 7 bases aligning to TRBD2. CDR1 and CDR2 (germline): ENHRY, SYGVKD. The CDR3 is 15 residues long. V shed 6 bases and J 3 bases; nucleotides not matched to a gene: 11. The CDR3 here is CAIRFGLGRDYEQYF. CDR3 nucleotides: TGTGCCATCAGATTTGGACTAGGACGTGACTACGAGCAGTACTTC.

This CDR3 reads CASSRTGNQPQHF. The CDR3 nucleotides are TGTGCCAGCAGCCGGACAGGGAATCAGCCCCAGCATTTT. The chain couples TRBV6-2 or TRBV6-3 to TRBJ1-5, with 8 bases fitting TRBD1. The germline CDR1 and CDR2 sequences are MNHEY and SVGEGT. The CDR3 spans 13 residues. V trimming: 6 bases; J trimming: 4 bases; junction bases outside the gene matches: 2.

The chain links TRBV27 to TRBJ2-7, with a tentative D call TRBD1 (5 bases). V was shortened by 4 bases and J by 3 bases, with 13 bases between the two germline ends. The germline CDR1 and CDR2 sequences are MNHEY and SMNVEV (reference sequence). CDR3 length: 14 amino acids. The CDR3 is CASSWGLGYYEQYF. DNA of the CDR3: TGTGCCAGCAGTTGGGGCCTGGGGTACTACGAGCAGTACTTC.